This entry is about one T cell receptor beta chain. Its target is not known. The data belong to a study of CD8 T cells in Susac syndrome. Whole-study findings and limits: Only a relatively small number of individuals were included in the TCR sequencing and HLA analysis.

Negative magnetic isolation gave CD8+ and CD4+ cells; FACS enriched CD8+ TEMRA. RNA, at roughly 0.45 to 1 ug, was reverse transcribed with random hexamers. By means of immunoSEQ multiplex PCR, TCR beta CDR3 spanning 54 Vbeta and 13 Jbeta underwent amplification. TCRdb re-called the immunoSEQ multiplex PCR reads through MiXCR, storing one row per CDR3 protein. The sample yields some 94,000 distinct CDR3 sequences, about 95% seen once. The specimen was CD4+ T cells from PBMCs. The sequence was collected from a human donor with Susac syndrome.

For the CDR3, the DNA is TGTGCCAGCAGCCGGGACAGGGACGCCGAGCAGTACTTC. Translated, it gives CASSRDRDAEQYF. The chain uses TRBV12-3 or TRBV12-4 and TRBJ2-7; 9 bases agree with TRBD1. V shed 6 bases, J shed 6 bases, and the junction held 6 bases outside the gene matches. This CDR3 has 13 amino acids.